Each of the 11 T cell receptor beta chains below was sequenced from the same sample in a study of T-cell memory formation after mild COVID-19 listed by TCRdb under 2021. Receptor amplification or capture employed 5' RACE. TCRdb records Illumina NovaSeq 6000 as the sequencer. TCRdb trimmed the raw reads at Q25, called clones with MiXCR and kept productive beta chains. Identical CDR3 protein sequences are pooled into one entry, listed with their most common genes and DNA. This sample lists some 490,000 distinct CDR3 sequences; roughly 18% were detected once. Around an eighth of the sample goes to the ten largest clones. Sequences were obtained from PBMCs or a T cell subset sorted from them (not recorded which). The receptors were sampled from an adult woman who had mild COVID-19 (a few samples of this study predate the infection). The sample titles of this study are shuffled in the database, so cell type and time point are left out; the donor was told from shared clones.

This clonotype turned up a few times. This chain joins TRBV5-4 and TRBJ1-2, with 8 bases matching TRBD1. V lost 4 bases, J lost 7 bases, and 6 bases stayed unmatched. Germline V gene sequence: CDR1 SGHNT, CDR2 YYREEE (reference sequence). This CDR3 region has 13 residues. Written as DNA, the CDR3 is TGTGCCAGCAGCCAGGACAGGGATGGTGGCTACACCTTC. Translated, it gives CASSQDRDGGYTF.

This clonotype was observed a handful of times. The chain has TRBV6-5 and TRBJ2-6; possibly TRBD2 for D (6 bases). Trimming took off 2 bases at V and 2 bases at J, with 22 bases between the two ends. The germline CDR1 and CDR2 sequences are MNHEY and SVGAGI. This CDR3 region has 20 residues. This chain's CDR3 is CASSYQMSGTPWTGANVLTF. Written as DNA, the CDR3 is TGTGCCAGCAGTTACCAGATGTCCGGGACTCCCTGGACTGGGGCCAACGTCCTGACTTTC.

The table lists this clonotype with many counts. This sequence joins TRBV5-6 and TRBJ1-1, with 7 bases aligning to TRBD1. Germline values: CDR1 SGHDT, CDR2 YYEEEE. J gave up 8 bases and V 0 bases, and 1 base lay outside the gene matches. This CDR3 region has 12 residues. CDR3 bases: TGTGCCAGCAGCTTGGTCAGGGGGGAAGCTTTCTTT. Protein sequence: CASSLVRGEAFF.

This clonotype was picked up a small number of times. CDR3 nucleotide sequence: TGCGCCAGCAGCCAAGGGTCTAATCCCACTGAAGCTTTCTTT. Its translation: CASSQGSNPTEAFF. The gene calls are TRBV4-1 and TRBJ1-1; D is unresolved. V gave up 1 base and J gave up 4 bases, with 10 bases separating them. In germline, CDR1 is MGHRA, CDR2 YSYEKL. This CDR3 region has 14 residues.

The V call is TRBV7-9, the J call TRBJ2-1; D not certain. This CDR3 is 13 amino acids long. Trimming removed 2 bases at V and 7 bases at J, with 9 bases between. Germline loops: CDR1 SEHNR, CDR2 FQNEAQ (reference sequence). This CDR3 is CASSLPPKNEQFF. CDR3 DNA: TGTGCCAGCAGCTTACCACCGAAGAATGAGCAGTTCTTC.

This clonotype was seen more than once but under ten times. This chain connects TRBV5-4 to TRBJ2-3; 8 bases align to TRBD2. Germline CDR1 SGHNT, CDR2 YYREEE (reference sequence). This CDR3 has 16 residues. V dropped 6 bases and J dropped 6; count of bases not matched to a gene: 15. In DNA form, the CDR3 reads TGTGCCAGCACGGACGGGAGGGCCCCGGGGAGGGATACGCAGTATTTT. Protein sequence: CASTDGRAPGRDTQYF.

The V and J genes are TRBV7-9 and TRBJ2-7; TRBD1 matches at 7 bases. This CDR3 region has 15 residues. With 4 bases clipped from V and 6 bases from J, the junction kept 12 bases outside the gene matches. Germline V gives CDR1 SEHNR, CDR2 FQNEAQ (reference sequence). DNA for the CDR3: TGTGCCAGCAGCTCGAGACAGGGCGGGTTGGTCGAGCAGTACTTC. Its translation is CASSSRQGGLVEQYF.

This clonotype was detected a few times. The chain links TRBV15 to TRBJ1-6; D is unclear. Germline V CDR1 and CDR2: LNHNV, YYDKDF (reference sequence). V shed 3 bases and J shed 13 bases, with 22 bases lying between them. The CDR3 consists of 16 residues. The CDR3 here is CATSSTTNGPQKPLHF. The CDR3 region has the DNA TGTGCCACCAGCAGCACCACCAACGGCCCCCAAAAGCCCCTCCACTTT.

This clonotype showed up just a few times. The V and J genes are TRBV30 and TRBJ1-5; tentative D call: TRBD1 (6 bases). Trimming left V 4 bases short and J 4 bases short, with 11 bases between. The germline V gene encodes CDR1 GTSNPN and CDR2 SVGIG (reference sequence). The CDR3 runs to 13 residues. CDR3: CAWNREGNQPQHF. The CDR3 region has the DNA TGTGCCTGGAACAGGGAAGGAAATCAGCCCCAGCATTTT.

CDR3 sequence reads: CSVKRGVSTDTQYF. The CDR3 nucleotides are TGCAGCGTAAAGCGGGGGGTTAGCACAGATACGCAGTATTTT. The rearrangement joins TRBV29-1 to TRBJ2-3, with 9 nucleotides matching TRBD2. The germline CDR1 and CDR2 sequences are SQVTM and ANQGSEA. This CDR3 spans 14 amino acids. The junction had 4 bases not matched to a gene; V was cut back by 6 bases and J by 0 bases.

The rearrangement links TRBV12-3 or TRBV12-4 to TRBJ2-7; tentative D call: TRBD1 (6 bases). The CDR3 contains 13 residues. Trimming cost V 4 bases and J 3 bases, with 10 bases left between them. The CDR3 loop is CASSWSRGYEQYF. The CDR3 DNA reads TGTGCCAGCAGTTGGAGCAGGGGCTACGAGCAGTACTTC.